This T cell receptor beta chain was found in a study of cytomegalovirus exposure and HLA in healthy donors. About this clone itself: Its antigen is undetermined.

Donors were nominally healthy when sampled, though unrecorded immune exposures were likely. Findings and limits, study-wide: Cytomegalovirus association was assigned to around 150 TCR beta chains. By a later analysis, the bulk of CMV-associated TCR beta chains appeared HLA-restricted. TCR beta sequences reportedly predicted most subjects' HLA-A and HLA-B alleles accurately.

CDR1 LGHNA and CDR2 YNFKEQ come from the germline V gene. V lost 4 bases and J lost 7; bases outside the gene matches: 4. The CDR3 runs 14 residues. PCR primers comprised 60 Vbeta and 13 Jbeta primers. The method was immunoSEQ multiplex PCR; TCRdb's version includes in-frame clones alone and lacks a portion of them. The sample has 150,000 to 200,000 clones; 65% to 80% are singletons. V and J are TRBV4-2 and TRBJ2-1; 10 bases are shared with TRBD2. Sequencing used PBMCs. The clonotype was recovered from a middle-aged woman in good health and CMV-seronegative. This CDR3 is CASSLRTSGNEQFF. The CDR3, as DNA: TGTGCCAGCAGCCTTCGGACTAGCGGTAATGAGCAGTTCTTC.